One and the same sample provided the 12 T cell receptor beta chains below, sequenced in a study of blood T cells in healthy people across ages. Sample-barcoded 5' priming and a J-beta primer mix drove a second PCR of about 6 to 11 cycles. MiXCR was run by TCRdb on the 5' RACE reads, yielding one entry per CDR3 protein. The sample lists about 680,000 distinct CDR3 sequences, 45% to 50% occurring once. Sequences were obtained from blood. These receptors were taken from a woman aged 55-75 years in good health.

Remarks on this clonotype: Being one base from a much bigger clone, this may be a read error. V and J are TRBV5-1 and TRBJ2-5; no definite D call. The germline CDR1 and CDR2 sequences are SGHRS and YFSETQ. The CDR3 covers 12 residues. The CDR3 sequence is CASSLSYNEQYF. The CDR3, as DNA: TGTGCCAGCAGTTTATCGTACAATGAGCAGTACTTC.

CDR3 protein: CASSTRQGQETQYF. The CDR3 nucleotides are TGCGCCAGCAGCACCCGACAGGGACAAGAGACCCAGTACTTC. The chain combines TRBV5-1 with TRBJ2-5; TRBD1 matches at 7 bases. The CDR3 length is 14 residues. CDR1 is SGHRS and CDR2 is YFSETQ in the germline V gene. Trimming at V came to 4 bases and at J to 2 bases, leaving 5 bases not matched to a gene.

This clonotype was recorded a few times. J is TRBJ2-3 and V is TRBV7-2; D unclear. Trimming left V 3 bases short and J 4 bases short, with 8 bases between. Germline lookup yields CDR1 SGHTA and CDR2 FQGNSA. The CDR3 totals 13 residues. CDR3 DNA: TGTGCCAGCAGCTTCCACTCTCCAGATACGCAGTATTTT. This codes for CASSFHSPDTQYF. Drawing the rest from reference TRBV7-2 and TRBJ2-3, the complete variable domain is GAGVSQSPSNKVTEKGKDVELRCDPISGHTALYWYRQSLGQGLEFLIYFQGNSAPDKSGLPSDRFSAERTGGSVSTLTIQRTQQEDSAVYLCASSFHSPDTQYFGPGTRLTVL.

In this sample, this clonotype turned up a few times. The V call is TRBV25-1, the J call TRBJ2-5; TRBD2 matches at 7 bases. Germline assignment: CDR1 MGHDK and CDR2 SYGVNS. Trimming removed 8 bases from V and 4 bases from J; junction bases left unmatched: 7. This CDR3 comprises 13 residues. The CDR3 reads CASQLGGIETQYF. CDR3 DNA: TGTGCCAGCCAACTGGGGGGGATAGAGACCCAGTACTTC. The whole variable domain, remainder taken from reference TRBV25-1 and TRBJ2-5, is EADIYQTPRYLVIGTGKKITLECSQTMGHDKMYWYQQDPGMELHLIHYSYGVNSTEKGDLSSESTVSRIRTEHFPLTLESARPSHTSQYLCASQLGGIETQYFGPGTRLLVL.

The gene calls are TRBV5-1 and TRBJ2-5, with D possibly TRBD1 on 6 matching bases. V was pared by 4 bases and J by 5 bases, with 15 bases between. The CDR3 extends over 14 amino acids. In germline, CDR1 is SGHRS, CDR2 YFSETQ. The CDR3 protein is CASSVDSRGETQYF. The CDR3, as DNA: TGCGCCAGCAGCGTGGACTCAAGGGGGGAGACCCAGTACTTC. The full variable domain, with the rest looked up from reference TRBV5-1 and TRBJ2-5, is KAGVTQTPRYLIKTRGQQVTLSCSPISGHRSVSWYQQTPGQGLQFLFEYFSETQRNKGNFPGRFSGRQFSNSRSEMNVSTLELGDSALYLCASSVDSRGETQYFGPGTRLLVL.

V is TRBV7-3 and J is TRBJ2-7; D unresolved. The CDR3 length is 16 residues. The V and J ends lost 5 bases and 4 bases respectively, with 21 bases between them. Per germline, CDR1 SGHTA and CDR2 FQGTGA. The DNA of the CDR3 is TGTGCCAGCAGCCCCACCGTTAAGCCCAATAGATACGAGCAGTACTTC. Its protein product is CASSPTVKPNRYEQYF.

The V and J genes are TRBV28 and TRBJ2-3; possibly TRBD2 for D (6 bases). Germline CDR1 is MDHEN and CDR2 is SYDVKM. This CDR3 contains 15 residues. V lost 3 bases, J lost 8 bases, and 18 bases lay in between. The DNA for the CDR3 is TGTGCCAGCAGTTTTGAGAGCGGGCGCGGTGGTACGCAGTATTTT. Its translation: CASSFESGRGGTQYF.

This chain uses TRBV20-1 with TRBJ2-1; 10 positions agree with TRBD2. CDR3 size: 14 residues. Germline loops: CDR1 DFQATT, CDR2 SNEGSKA (reference sequence). V shed 6 bases and J 8 bases; nucleotides not matched to a gene: 10. CDR3 DNA sequence: TGCAGTGCACCCACCGGGCTAGCGGGGGATGAGCAGTTCTTC. This encodes CSAPTGLAGDEQFF.

This clonotype was seen only a few times. The chain recombines TRBV7-9 with TRBJ1-4; no definite D call. The V gene's germline CDR1 is SEHNR and CDR2 FQNEAQ (reference sequence). This CDR3 spans 11 amino acids. The V gene lost 4 bases and the J gene lost 7 bases, with 4 bases spanning the gap. CDR3 sequence reads: CASSSGEKLFF. CDR3 DNA: TGTGCCAGCAGCTCTGGTGAAAAACTGTTTTTT.

The rearrangement links TRBV20-1 to TRBJ1-2, with 11 positions matching TRBD1. The CDR3 loop spans 12 amino acids. Germline V gives CDR1 DFQATT, CDR2 SNEGSKA (reference sequence). The J segment lost 7 bases and the V segment lost 6 bases, leaving 4 bases of the junction unmatched. The DNA for the CDR3 is TGCAGTGCGAGGGACAGGGGGTCTGGCTACACCTTC. It encodes CSARDRGSGYTF.

Remarks on this clonotype: An end of the junction differs from the germline gene, which may be a read error. J is TRBJ2-1 and V is TRBV2, with 10 nucleotides matching TRBD2. The CDR3 loop spans 15 amino acids. Germline lookup yields CDR1 SNHLY and CDR2 FYNNEI. DNA for the CDR3: TGTGCCAGCAGTGAAGGACTAGCGGGTTACAATGAGCGGTACTTC. This gives the protein CASSEGLAGYNERYF.

This clonotype has only a few counts. The chain combines TRBV29-1 with TRBJ2-1; 12 nucleotides line up with TRBD2. From germline, CDR1 is SQVTM and CDR2 ANQGSEA. This CDR3 is built from 15 residues. Trimming at V came to 7 bases and at J to 12 bases, leaving 16 bases not matched to a gene. In nucleotides, the CDR3 is TGCAGCGGGACCAGGCCTAGCGGGAGGGCCTTGGGGCAGTTCTTC. Its protein product is CSGTRPSGRALGQFF.